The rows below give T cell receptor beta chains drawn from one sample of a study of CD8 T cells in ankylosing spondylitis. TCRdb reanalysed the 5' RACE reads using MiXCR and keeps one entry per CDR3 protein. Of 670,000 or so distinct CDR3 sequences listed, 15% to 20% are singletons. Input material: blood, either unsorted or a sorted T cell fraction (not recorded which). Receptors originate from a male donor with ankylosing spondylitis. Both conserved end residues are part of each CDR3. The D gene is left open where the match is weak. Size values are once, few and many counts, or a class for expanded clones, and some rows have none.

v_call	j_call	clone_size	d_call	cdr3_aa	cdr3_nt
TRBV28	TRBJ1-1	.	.	CASNRDTEAFF	TGTGCCAGCAACAGGGACACTGAAGCTTTCTTT
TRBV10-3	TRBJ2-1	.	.	CAISEPAGPQGGEQFF	TGTGCCATCAGTGAACCGGCCGGACCGCAGGGGGGCGAGCAGTTCTTC
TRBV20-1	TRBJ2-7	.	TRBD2	CSARTTSGAYEQYF	TGCAGTGCTAGAACGACTAGCGGTGCCTACGAGCAGTACTTC
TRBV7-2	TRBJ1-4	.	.	CASALWGPNEKLFF	TGTGCCAGCGCACTCTGGGGCCCGAATGAAAAACTGTTTTTT
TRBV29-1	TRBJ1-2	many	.	CSVEPREFYTF	TGCAGCGTTGAACCCAGGGAGTTCTACACCTTC
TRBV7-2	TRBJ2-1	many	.	CASSLDTAYNEQFF	TGTGCCAGCAGCTTAGACACAGCCTACAATGAGCAGTTCTTC
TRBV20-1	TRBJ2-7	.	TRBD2	CSASGLAGGHYEQYF	TGCAGTGCTAGTGGTCTAGCGGGGGGACACTACGAGCAGTACTTC
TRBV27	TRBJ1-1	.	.	CASSSGEATEAFF	TGTGCCAGCAGTTCGGGGGAGGCCACTGAAGCTTTCTTT
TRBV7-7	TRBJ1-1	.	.	CASSRLPNTEAFF	TGTGCTAGCAGCCGTCTTCCGAACACTGAAGCTTTCTTT
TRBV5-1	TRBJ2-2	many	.	CASSLDANTGELFF	TGTGCCAGCAGCTTAGATGCCAACACCGGGGAGCTGTTTTTT
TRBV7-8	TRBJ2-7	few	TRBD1	CASSLVGTGVREQYF	TGTGCCAGCAGCTTAGTAGGGACAGGGGTGCGCGAGCAGTACTTC
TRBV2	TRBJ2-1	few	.	CASSGSEYNEQFF	TGTGCCAGCAGTGGGTCGGAATACAATGAGCAGTTCTTC
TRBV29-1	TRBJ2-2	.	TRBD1	CSVEGQGTTGELFF	TGCAGCGTTGAGGGACAGGGTACCACCGGGGAGCTGTTTTTT
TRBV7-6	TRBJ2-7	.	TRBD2	CASSLVIAGGIYEQYF	TGTGCCAGCAGCTTAGTAATTGCGGGAGGGATTTACGAGCAGTACTTC
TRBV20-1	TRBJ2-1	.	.	CSASSTQRSVFWDEQFF	TGCAGTGCTAGTTCAACCCAGCGGAGTGTGTTCTGGGATGAGCAGTTCTTC
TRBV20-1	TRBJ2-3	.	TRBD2	CSARGLAGGNISTDTQYF	TGCAGTGCTAGAGGACTAGCGGGGGGGAACATTAGCACAGATACGCAGTATTTT
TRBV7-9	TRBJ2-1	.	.	CASSPRWGSNEQFF	TGTGCCAGCAGCCCGCGGTGGGGGTCCAATGAGCAGTTCTTC
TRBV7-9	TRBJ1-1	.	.	CASSLVGPESEAFF	TGTGCCAGCAGCTTAGTTGGGCCGGAATCAGAAGCTTTCTTT
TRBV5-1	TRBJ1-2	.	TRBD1	CASSLWGQNYGYTF	TGCGCCAGCAGCCTCTGGGGACAGAACTATGGCTACACCTTC
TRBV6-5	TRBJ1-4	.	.	CASSWGAGNEKLFF	TGTGCCAGCAGTTGGGGGGCGGGTAATGAAAAACTGTTTTTT
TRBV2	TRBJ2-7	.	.	CASTQLTYEQYF	TGTGCCAGCACGCAGCTAACCTACGAGCAGTACTTC
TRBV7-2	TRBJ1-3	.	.	CASSLGGGRFGNTIYF	TGTGCCAGCAGCTTAGGTGGGGGGCGCTTTGGAAACACCATATATTTT
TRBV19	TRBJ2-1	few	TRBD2	CASSLLATTYNEQFF	TGTGCCAGTAGTCTACTAGCGACCACCTACAATGAGCAGTTCTTC